This TCR beta chain was observed in a study of early T cells in non-severe SARS-CoV-2 infection. Study context: Sequencing input comprised bulk RNA from unsorted whole blood; chain pairing was not available. General study points: Anti-spike CD8 responses were favored in VDJdb matching, and private and CD4 specificities were missed.

This clonotype was seen a handful of times. Its antigen remains unknown. In the library, individual cDNA molecules carried attached unique molecular identifiers. TCRdb processed the 5' RACE reads anew with MiXCR; each CDR3 protein has one entry. Of more than 75,000 distinct CDR3 sequences listed, over 10% are singletons. CDR3 size: 15 residues. Germline loops: CDR1 MNHNS, CDR2 SASEGT. Germline trimming cut 6 bases from V and 0 bases from J; bases unmatched to any gene: 4. The origin of this receptor is an adult who was a healthcare worker with PCR-confirmed SARS-CoV-2 infection or an uninfected control (not recorded which). This chain connects TRBV6-1 to TRBJ2-2; 7 positions agree with TRBD1. Source material: whole blood. DNA of the CDR3: TGTGCCAGCAGGCCAGGGGGTGCGAACACCGGGGAGCTGTTTTTT. Translation gives CASRPGGANTGELFF.